Listed below are T cell receptor beta chains from one sample, sequenced in a study of shared clonotypes between healthy human individuals. Profiled with immunoSEQ multiplex PCR; TCRdb holds only in-frame clones, not every one. The sample lists some 650,000 clones, 97% occurring once. Specimen: naive CD4+ T cells sorted from blood. All receptors derive from a woman aged 25 to 39 in good health. Both conserved end residues are part of each CDR3. The D gene is left open where the match is weak. Size tells how often a clone was seen (once, few, many) or the class of an expanded clone, and some rows leave it out.

D gene	J gene	V gene	clone size	CDR3 protein	CDR3 DNA
NA	TRBJ2-2	TRBV10-1	NA	CASSESNGAGELFF	TGCGCCAGCAGTGAGTCGAACGGGGCCGGGGAGCTGTTTTTT
TRBD2	TRBJ2-7	TRBV7-8	NA	CASSLMLAGENGQYF	TGTGCCAGCAGCTTAATGCTAGCGGGAGAGAATGGGCAGTACTTC
NA	TRBJ2-3	TRBV19	NA	CASSIQGTDTQYF	TGTGCCAGTTCCATACAGGGTACAGATACGCAGTATTTT
TRBD1	TRBJ1-5	TRBV28	NA	CASSLSGQAGFPQHF	TGTGCCAGCAGTTTATCCGGACAGGCGGGATTCCCCCAGCATTTT
TRBD2	TRBJ2-7	TRBV5-6	NA	CASSIGLAFTYEQYF	TGTGCCAGCAGCATAGGACTAGCGTTTACCTACGAGCAGTACTTC
NA	TRBJ1-4	TRBV11-2	NA	CASSLGSPTGRWGEKLFF	TGTGCCAGCAGCTTAGGGTCCCCAACAGGGAGGTGGGGTGAAAAACTGTTTTTT
TRBD2	TRBJ2-7	TRBV28	NA	CASTRMTSGTYEQYF	TGTGCCAGCACCCGAATGACTAGCGGCACATACGAGCAGTACTTC
NA	TRBJ1-5	TRBV19	NA	CASSTQHSNQPQHF	TGTGCCAGTAGTACCCAACATAGCAATCAGCCCCAGCATTTT
TRBD1	TRBJ2-7	TRBV6-1	NA	CASSGTGKYEQYF	TGTGCCAGCAGTGGGACAGGGAAGTACGAGCAGTACTTC
NA	TRBJ2-5	TRBV4-1	NA	CASSQDPGTLVETQYF	TGCGCCAGCAGCCAAGATCCGGGGACGCTAGTCGAGACCCAGTACTTC
NA	TRBJ2-2	TRBV5-1	NA	CASSWIGTGELFF	TGCGCCAGCAGCTGGATAGGCACCGGGGAGCTGTTTTTT
TRBD1	TRBJ1-4	TRBV28	once	CASLPGGLAEKLFF	TGTGCCAGCCTTCCAGGGGGCTTGGCTGAAAAACTGTTTTTT
TRBD1	TRBJ2-2	TRBV18	NA	CASSSGQGRGELFF	TGTGCCAGCTCATCGGGACAGGGCCGTGGGGAGCTGTTTTTT
TRBD1	TRBJ1-1	TRBV2	NA	CASSLTGVDTEAFF	TGTGCCAGCAGCCTTACAGGGGTGGACACTGAAGCTTTCTTT
NA	TRBJ1-1	TRBV27	NA	CASSFRRTNTEAFF	TGTGCCAGCAGTTTTCGGCGGACGAACACTGAAGCTTTCTTT
TRBD2	TRBJ2-1	TRBV30	NA	CASGASGRANEQFF	TGTGCCTCCGGGGCTAGCGGGAGAGCAAATGAGCAGTTCTTC
NA	TRBJ2-3	TRBV15	once	CATSSGAEITDTQYF	TGTGCCACCAGCAGCGGAGCGGAGATCACAGATACGCAGTATTTT
NA	TRBJ2-1	TRBV2	NA	CASTGRNEQFF	TGTGCCAGCACGGGGAGGAATGAGCAGTTCTTC
NA	TRBJ1-1	TRBV6-4	NA	CASTSWRETEAFF	TGTGCCAGCACCTCCTGGAGGGAAACTGAAGCTTTCTTT
NA	TRBJ2-2	TRBV5-1	NA	CASSRSWPGELFF	TGCGCCAGCAGCCGCTCTTGGCCCGGGGAGCTGTTTTTT
TRBD1	TRBJ2-7	TRBV28	NA	CASSRDREVFFASYEQYF	TGTGCCAGCAGCCGAGACAGGGAAGTCTTCTTTGCCTCCTACGAGCAGTACTTC
TRBD1	TRBJ2-1	TRBV4-1	NA	CASSHLKGDRGTYNEQFF	TGCGCCAGCAGCCACCTAAAGGGGGACAGGGGAACCTACAATGAGCAGTTCTTC
TRBD1	TRBJ1-1	TRBV7-9	NA	CASRLRGTEAFF	TGTGCCAGCAGGCTCAGGGGGACTGAAGCTTTCTTT
TRBD2	TRBJ2-3	TRBV5-4	NA	CASSLALGLAVLSTDTQYF	TGTGCCAGCAGCTTGGCCCTTGGGCTAGCGGTTCTAAGCACAGATACGCAGTATTTT
TRBD1	TRBJ1-6	TRBV19	NA	CASRTGGSPLHF	TGTGCCAGCAGGACAGGGGGTTCACCCCTCCACTTT
TRBD1	TRBJ2-5	TRBV28	NA	CASRPAGTGVRETQYF	TGTGCCAGCAGACCAGCCGGGACAGGGGTTCGAGAGACCCAGTACTTC
TRBD2	TRBJ2-2	TRBV19	NA	CASAFQGGLAGVTGELFF	TGTGCCAGCGCGTTCCAAGGGGGACTAGCGGGAGTTACCGGGGAGCTGTTTTTT
NA	TRBJ1-4	TRBV18	NA	CASSPRRGNNEKLFF	TGTGCCAGCTCACCTCGGAGGGGTAATAATGAAAAACTGTTTTTT
TRBD1	TRBJ2-7	TRBV6-5	NA	CASSYSQGSSYEQYF	TGTGCCAGCAGTTACTCACAGGGGAGCTCCTACGAGCAGTACTTC
NA	TRBJ2-1	TRBV25-1	NA	CASSEYRGLGSEQFF	TGTGCCAGCAGTGAATACCGGGGGCTAGGGAGTGAGCAGTTCTTC
NA	TRBJ2-7	TRBV7-8	NA	CASSLMGTEPYEQYF	TGTGCCAGCAGCTTAATGGGGACGGAACCCTACGAGCAGTACTTC
NA	TRBJ2-7	TRBV28	NA	CASSKTGYEQYF	TGTGCCAGCAGTAAGACTGGCTACGAGCAGTACTTC
NA	TRBJ1-5	TRBV6-5	NA	CASSYRLGNQPQHF	TGTGCCAGCAGTTATCGCTTGGGCAATCAGCCCCAGCATTTT
NA	TRBJ1-1	TRBV27	NA	CASSLKAAMNTEAFF	TGTGCCAGCAGTTTGAAAGCAGCCATGAACACTGAAGCTTTCTTT
NA	TRBJ2-3	TRBV2	NA	CASSASLRTDTQYF	TGTGCCAGCAGTGCGTCCCTGCGCACAGATACGCAGTATTTT
TRBD1	TRBJ1-1	TRBV5-6	NA	CASSRRDRGNTEAFF	TGTGCCAGCAGCAGACGGGACAGGGGGAACACTGAAGCTTTCTTT
TRBD2	TRBJ2-1	TRBV7-8	NA	CASTQREGSYNEQFF	TGTGCCAGCACCCAGCGGGAGGGGTCCTACAATGAGCAGTTCTTC
TRBD1	TRBJ1-6	TRBV5-6	NA	CASSLTGGDNSPLHF	TGTGCCAGCAGTTTGACAGGGGGTGATAATTCACCCCTCCACTTT
NA	TRBJ1-1	TRBV2	NA	CASALGSVMNTEAFF	TGTGCCAGCGCCCTAGGCTCAGTTATGAACACTGAAGCTTTCTTT
NA	TRBJ1-5	TRBV19	NA	CASSMVNNQPQHF	TGTGCCAGTAGTATGGTAAACAATCAGCCCCAGCATTTT
NA	TRBJ2-1	TRBV2	NA	CASSLRAGRYNEQFF	TGTGCCAGCAGCCTACGAGCGGGTCGCTACAATGAGCAGTTCTTC
TRBD2	TRBJ2-5	TRBV7-9	NA	CASSPPARASGKTQYF	TGTGCCAGCAGCCCCCCTGCACGGGCTAGCGGGAAGACCCAGTACTTC
NA	TRBJ1-1	TRBV19	NA	CASRRKGSGNTEAFF	TGTGCCAGTAGGAGAAAGGGGTCGGGGAACACTGAAGCTTTCTTT
NA	TRBJ2-2	TRBV18	NA	CASSRNRDLTGELFF	TGTGCCAGCTCTCGGAACAGGGACCTCACCGGGGAGCTGTTTTTT
TRBD2	TRBJ2-7	TRBV7-9	NA	CASSPTGGTNLYEQYF	TGTGCCAGCAGCCCCACGGGAGGGACGAACCTTTACGAGCAGTACTTC
TRBD1	TRBJ2-7	TRBV7-8	NA	CASSFGQGEQYF	TGTGCCAGCAGCTTCGGACAGGGCGAGCAGTACTTC
NA	TRBJ2-7	TRBV19	NA	CASSDLKGGAHYEQYF	TGTGCCAGTAGTGACCTCAAGGGTGGGGCCCACTACGAGCAGTACTTC